What follows are 27 T cell receptor beta chains derived from one specimen sequenced in a study of T cells in Graves' hyperthyroidism and ophthalmopathy. What was amplified from RNA transcripts were TCR beta CDR3 regions. First-round RT-PCR targeting the TCR CDR3 was performed with the HTBI primer set. TCRdb re-derived calls from the multiplex PCR reads in MiXCR, one entry per CDR3 protein. The repertoire has under 400,000 distinct CDR3 sequences, roughly 25% of them found once; the top ten carry less than 75%. Source material: blood. These receptors were obtained from a man between 45 and 60 years old with Graves' hyperthyroidism.

This clonotype was seen many times. This chain connects TRBV11-2 to TRBJ2-7; weak D call: TRBD2 (5 bases). This CDR3 has 13 amino acids. Germline assignment: CDR1 SGHAT and CDR2 FQNNGV. Trimming removed 5 bases at V and 3 bases at J, with 11 bases between. Here the CDR3 DNA reads TGTGCCAGCAGCCGAAGCGGCATCTACGAGCAGTACTTC. This sequence encodes CASSRSGIYEQYF.

The chain joins TRBV7-9 to TRBJ2-5, with unresolved D. In germline, CDR1 is SEHNR, CDR2 FQNEAQ (reference sequence). The CDR3 is made up of 14 amino acids. V lost 5 bases to trimming and J lost 3 bases, with 13 bases between them. The CDR3 DNA reads as TGTGCCAGCAGCCAACTCGGGTCGAAAGAGACCCAGTACTTC. Amino acid sequence: CASSQLGSKETQYF.

A note on this clonotype: This clone may be a read error of a much larger clone one base away. The rearrangement uses TRBV5-1 and TRBJ2-1; TRBD2 aligns across 10 bases. Trimming took 3 bases from V and 10 from J; bases not matched to a gene: 4. The germline gives CDR1 SGHRS, CDR2 YFSETQ. CDR3 size: 13 residues. The CDR3 bases are TGCGCCAGCAGCTCCCAGACTAGCGGGGAGCAGTTCTTC. This gives the protein CASSSQTSGEQFF.

With regard to this clonotype: Since a much larger clone is just one base distant, this may be a read error. The rearrangement links TRBV11-3 to TRBJ2-1; D is undetermined. Germline loops: CDR1 SGHNT, CDR2 YENEEA. The CDR3 has 15 amino acids. The CDR3 is CASNLALLRDNEQFF. CDR3 coding DNA: TGTGCCAGCAACTTAGCACTCCTTCGGGACAATGAGCAGTTCTTC.

The chain joins TRBV7-3 to TRBJ2-1, with 8 bases that match TRBD2. The CDR3 runs to 14 residues. CDR1 SGHTA and CDR2 FQGTGA come from the germline V gene. V lost 5 bases and J lost 2; bases outside the gene matches: 2. The DNA for the CDR3 is TGTGCCAGCAGCGTACTAGCGGCCTACAATGAGCAGTTCTTC. Its translation: CASSVLAAYNEQFF.

The chain is built from TRBV12-3 or TRBV12-4 and TRBJ2-5; 7 bases fit TRBD2. The CDR3 consists of 14 residues. The V and J ends lost 6 bases and 5 bases, in that order; junction bases with no gene match: 9. The CDR3 protein is CASRSGGGGETQYF. The DNA for the CDR3 is TGTGCCAGCAGGTCGGGGGGAGGAGGGGAGACCCAGTACTTC.

This clonotype was seen a handful of times. The chain links TRBV7-2 to TRBJ2-3; the match to TRBD2 covers 7 bases. This CDR3 is 13 amino acids long. Germline values: CDR1 SGHTA, CDR2 FQGNSA. The J segment lost 5 bases and the V segment lost 3 bases, leaving 2 bases of the junction unmatched. CDR3 in DNA: TGTGCCAGCAGCTTCCAGCGGGGAGATACGCAGTATTTT. This encodes CASSFQRGDTQYF.

The CDR3 protein is CASQEVFGVTGGGADTQYF. For the CDR3, the DNA is TGTGCCAGCCAAGAAGTCTTCGGGGTAACGGGAGGGGGTGCAGATACGCAGTATTTT. The gene calls are TRBV6-1 and TRBJ2-3; the match to TRBD2 covers 8 bases. The CDR3 totals 19 residues. CDR1 MNHNS and CDR2 SASEGT come from the germline V gene. Trimming took 8 bases from V and 4 from J; bases not matched to a gene: 23.

V gene TRBV27 combines with J gene TRBJ1-2; tentative D call: TRBD1 (5 bases). The V gene lost 8 bases and the J gene lost 8 bases, with 12 bases spanning the gap. The germline gives CDR1 MNHEY, CDR2 SMNVEV (reference sequence). There are 11 residues in the CDR3. CDR3 loop: CASRDLRGYTF. DNA for the CDR3: TGTGCCAGCCGGGACCTAAGAGGCTACACCTTC.

Of note for this clonotype: This clone may be a read error of a much larger clone one base away. V is TRBV18 and J is TRBJ1-1, with D possibly being TRBD1 (5 bases). The CDR3 contains 13 residues. Germline V gene sequence: CDR1 KGHSH, CDR2 LQKENI. The CDR3 coding sequence is TGTGCCAGCTCACTGGGGGTGGACACTGAAACTTTCTTT. This gives the protein CASSLGVDTETFF.

This clonotype was observed at least ten times. This chain uses TRBV14 with TRBJ2-3; 9 bases are shared with TRBD2. The CDR3 covers 17 residues. From germline, CDR1 is SGHDN and CDR2 FVKESK. Trimming removed 1 base from V and 2 bases from J; junction bases left unmatched: 7. CDR3 sequence reads: CASSQGTSVTHTDTQYF. The DNA of the CDR3 is TGTGCCAGCAGCCAAGGGACTAGCGTTACACACACAGATACGCAGTATTTT.

As DNA, the CDR3 is TGTGCCAGCAGTTTAGGAGGGTTCAATGAGCAGTTCTTC. This codes for CASSLGGFNEQFF. The rearrangement joins TRBV27 to TRBJ2-1, with D tentatively TRBD2 (6 bases). Per germline, CDR1 MNHEY and CDR2 SMNVEV (reference sequence). The CDR3 extends over 13 amino acids. V lost 2 bases and J lost 6, with 8 bases in between.

This clonotype was seen a handful of times. The chain links TRBV20-1 to TRBJ2-7; TRBD1 agrees at 9 bases. The germline V gene encodes CDR1 DFQATT and CDR2 SNEGSKA (reference sequence). Unmatched junction bases numbered 8, after V lost 5 bases and J lost 6 bases. This CDR3 contains 13 residues. CDR3 loop: CSAGTGTGTEQYF. DNA for the CDR3: TGCAGTGCTGGAACCGGGACAGGGACCGAGCAGTACTTC.

V gene TRBV5-1 combines with J gene TRBJ1-1; perhaps TRBD1 as D (6 bases). There are 15 residues in the CDR3. Deletions cut 3 bases from V and 7 bases from J, with 19 bases between. CDR1 and CDR2 (germline): SGHRS, YFSETQ. The CDR3 DNA reads TGCGCCAGCAGCTGGGGTGGGGGGGCGGTCGGTGAAGCTTTCTTT. It yields the protein CASSWGGGAVGEAFF.

The rearrangement links TRBV24-1 to TRBJ2-5; D remains ambiguous. Germline V gene sequence: CDR1 KGHDR, CDR2 SFDVKD. CDR3 length equals 13 residues. V was pared by 0 bases and J by 5 bases, with 6 bases between. Here the CDR3 DNA reads TGTGCCACCAGTGATTTGCTGGGGGAGACCCAGTACTTC. Translation gives CATSDLLGETQYF.

Of note for this clonotype: A much more abundant neighbour one base away suggests this may be a read error. This chain links TRBV7-3 with TRBJ2-1; 11 nucleotides align to TRBD1. The trim removed 5 bases at V and 10 bases at J, leaving 7 bases unmatched. Germline CDR1 is SGHTA and CDR2 is FQGTGA. The CDR3 is 14 amino acids. This chain's CDR3 is CASSPGQGEDEQFF. The CDR3 DNA sequence: TGTGCCAGCAGCCCGGGACAGGGGGAGGACGAGCAGTTCTTC.

The chain uses TRBV29-1 and TRBJ1-1, with TRBD1 matching 7 bases. The CDR3 is 11 residues long. Per the germline V gene, CDR1 is SQVTM and CDR2 is ANQGSEA. After removal of 5 bases from V and 8 bases from J, the junction contained 5 bases not matched to a gene. CDR3 amino acids: CSVSDRVEAFF. For the CDR3, the DNA is TGCAGCGTTTCCGACAGGGTGGAAGCTTTCTTT. Drawing the rest from reference TRBV29-1 and TRBJ1-1, the complete variable domain is SAVISQKPSRDICQRGTSLTIQCQVDSQVTMMFWYRQQPGQSLTLIATANQGSEATYESGFVIDKFPISRPNLTFSTLTVSNMSPEDSSIYLCSVSDRVEAFFGQGTRLTVV.

The sample holds a few counts of this clonotype. The chain combines TRBV7-9 with TRBJ2-3, with D maybe TRBD2 (6 bases). The CDR3 length is 16 residues. The germline CDR1 and CDR2 sequences are SEHNR and FQNEAQ (reference sequence). The V end was cut by 3 bases, the J end by 0 bases, with 13 bases between. The CDR3: CASSFLGGFSTDTQYF. In nucleotides, the CDR3 is TGTGCCAGCAGCTTCCTGGGGGGATTTAGCACAGATACGCAGTATTTT. The full variable domain, its missing parts supplied by reference TRBV7-9 and TRBJ2-3, is DTGVSQNPRHKITKRGQNVTFRCDPISEHNRLYWYRQTLGQGPEFLTYFQNEAQLEKSRLLSDRFSAERPKGSFSTLEIQRTEQGDSAMYLCASSFLGGFSTDTQYFGPGTRLTVL.

The chain has TRBV29-1 and TRBJ1-2; TRBD1 aligns across 10 bases. The CDR3 runs 17 residues. The V segment lost 3 bases and the J segment 4 bases; nucleotides outside the gene matches: 14. CDR1 SQVTM and CDR2 ANQGSEA come from the germline V gene. CDR3 amino acids: CSVDRVGGDRGPYGYTF. CDR3 sequence (DNA): TGCAGCGTTGATAGGGTCGGGGGGGACAGGGGACCCTATGGCTACACCTTC. The full variable domain, its missing parts supplied by reference TRBV29-1 and TRBJ1-2, is SAVISQKPSRDICQRGTSLTIQCQVDSQVTMMFWYRQQPGQSLTLIATANQGSEATYESGFVIDKFPISRPNLTFSTLTVSNMSPEDSSIYLCSVDRVGGDRGPYGYTFGSGTRLTVV.

The chain carries TRBV20-1 and TRBJ2-3, with D unclear. This CDR3 region has 13 residues. V was shortened by 0 bases and J by 3 bases, with 7 bases between the two germline ends. Germline lookup yields CDR1 DFQATT and CDR2 SNEGSKA (reference sequence). Written as DNA, the CDR3 is TGCAGTGCTAGAGATCAGCGTACAGATACGCAGTATTTT. Its translation: CSARDQRTDTQYF.

This clonotype was observed a few times. Here the CDR3 DNA reads TGTGCCAGCAGTGAAGGGACTAGCGGGGTGAGCTCCTACGAGCAGTACTTC. It specifies CASSEGTSGVSSYEQYF. The genes are TRBV6-1 and TRBJ2-7; TRBD2 matches 12 bases. V shed 1 base and J 0 bases; nucleotides not matched to a gene: 4. This CDR3 has 17 residues. Per the germline V gene, CDR1 is MNHNS and CDR2 is SASEGT.

This clonotype was counted many times. The rearrangement links TRBV11-2 to TRBJ2-1, with 11 bases fitting TRBD2. Germline CDR1 SGHAT, CDR2 FQNNGV. V shed 5 bases and J 7 bases; nucleotides not matched to a gene: 7. CDR3 length: 15 residues. The CDR3 coding sequence is TGTGCCAGCAGCCCCTGGGGACTAGCGGAAAATGAGCAGTTCTTC. It is translated as CASSPWGLAENEQFF.

This clonotype was picked up many times. The V call is TRBV7-2, the J call TRBJ2-1, with 10 bases fitting TRBD2. The V gene end was trimmed by 1 base and the J gene end by 5 bases; junction bases not matched to a gene: 2. Germline CDR1 and CDR2: SGHTA and FQGNSA. The CDR3 totals 15 residues. The CDR3 sequence: CASSLDSGRHNEQFF. CDR3 coding DNA: TGTGCCAGCAGCTTAGATAGCGGGAGGCACAATGAGCAGTTCTTC.

This clonotype was picked up many times. This sequence joins TRBV11-3 and TRBJ2-1; 11 bases are a match to TRBD1. Germline values: CDR1 SGHNT, CDR2 YENEEA. The CDR3 spans 15 residues. V lost 1 base and J lost 6; bases outside the gene matches: 2. The CDR3 sequence is CASSLGGTGGNEQFF. The CDR3, as DNA: TGTGCCAGCAGCTTAGGGGGGACAGGGGGCAATGAGCAGTTCTTC.

The chain carries TRBV11-3 and TRBJ2-4, with D possibly being TRBD2 (6 bases). This CDR3 has 17 amino acids. Germline loops: CDR1 SGHNT, CDR2 YENEEA. The V gene lost 0 bases and the J gene lost 1 base, with 13 bases spanning the gap. The CDR3 region is CASSLERGNGAKNIQYF. CDR3 DNA: TGTGCCAGCAGCTTAGAGCGGGGTAATGGGGCCAAAAACATTCAGTACTTC.

As to this clonotype: One end of the junction fails to match germline, which may point to a read error. The chain has TRBV7-3 and TRBJ2-7, with 8 positions matching TRBD1. The length of the CDR3 is 15 residues. The germline CDR1 and CDR2 sequences are SGHTA and FQGTGA. The CDR3 spells CASSRSGQESYEQYF. As DNA, the CDR3 is TGCGCCAGCAGCCGATCGGGACAGGAGTCCTACGAGCAGTACTTC. Supplemented by reference TRBV7-3 and TRBJ2-7, the full variable domain reads GAGVSQTPSNKVTEKGKYVELRCDPISGHTALYWYRQSLGQGPEFLIYFQGTGAADDSGLPNDRFFAVRPEGSVSTLKIQRTERGDSAVYLCASSRSGQESYEQYFGPGTRLTVT.

This clonotype was observed a handful of times. The CDR3: CASYASGGGSYNEQFF. CDR3 sequence (DNA): TGTGCCAGTTATGCAAGTGGCGGGGGATCCTACAATGAGCAGTTCTTC. The genes are TRBV6-2 or TRBV6-3 and TRBJ2-1; 7 nucleotides agree with TRBD2. CDR1 is MNHEY, CDR2 SVGEGT, per germline. The CDR3 spans 16 residues. V lost 9 bases and J lost 1; bases outside the gene matches: 12.